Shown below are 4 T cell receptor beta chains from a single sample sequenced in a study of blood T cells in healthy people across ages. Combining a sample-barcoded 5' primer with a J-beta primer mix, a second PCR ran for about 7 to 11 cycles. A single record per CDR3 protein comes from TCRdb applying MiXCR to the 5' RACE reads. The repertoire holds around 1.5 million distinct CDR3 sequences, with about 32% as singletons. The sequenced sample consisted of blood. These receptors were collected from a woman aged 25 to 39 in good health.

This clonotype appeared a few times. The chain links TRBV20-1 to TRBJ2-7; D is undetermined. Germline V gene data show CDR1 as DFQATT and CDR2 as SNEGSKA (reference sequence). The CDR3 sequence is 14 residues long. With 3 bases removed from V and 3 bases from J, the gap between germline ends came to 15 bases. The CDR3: CSARGLERGYEQYF. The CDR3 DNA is TGCAGTGCTAGGGGGTTGGAAAGAGGCTACGAGCAGTACTTC.

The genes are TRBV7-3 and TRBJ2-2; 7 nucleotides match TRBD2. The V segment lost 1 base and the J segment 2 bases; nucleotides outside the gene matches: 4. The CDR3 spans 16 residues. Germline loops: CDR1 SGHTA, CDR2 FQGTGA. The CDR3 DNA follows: TGTGCCAGCAGCTTAATAGCGGGTCAAAACACCGGGGAGCTGTTTTTT. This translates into CASSLIAGQNTGELFF. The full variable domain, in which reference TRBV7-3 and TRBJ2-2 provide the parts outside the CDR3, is GAGVSQTPSNKVTEKGKYVELRCDPISGHTALYWYRQSLGQGPEFLIYFQGTGAADDSGLPNDRFFAVRPEGSVSTLKIQRTERGDSAVYLCASSLIAGQNTGELFFGEGSRLTVL.

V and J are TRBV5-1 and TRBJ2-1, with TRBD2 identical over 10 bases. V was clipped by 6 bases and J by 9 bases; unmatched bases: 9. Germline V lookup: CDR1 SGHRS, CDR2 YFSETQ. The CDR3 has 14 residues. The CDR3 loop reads CASKGVTSGSEQFF. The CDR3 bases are TGCGCCAGCAAGGGGGTGACTAGCGGGTCTGAGCAGTTCTTC.

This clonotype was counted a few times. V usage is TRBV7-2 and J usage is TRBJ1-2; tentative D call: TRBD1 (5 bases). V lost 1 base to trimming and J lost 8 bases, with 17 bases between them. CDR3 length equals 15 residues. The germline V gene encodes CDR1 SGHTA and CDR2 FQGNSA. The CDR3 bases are TGTGCCAGCAGCTTAGAGTCAAACAGGATGGCAGGCTACACCTTC. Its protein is CASSLESNRMAGYTF.